This entry lists 27 T cell receptor beta chains sequenced from one sample in a study of T cell repertoires in cytomegalovirus infection (dated by TCRdb to the late 2010s). Data came from an Illumina HiSeq 1500. TCRdb itself trimmed the public reads at Q25 with fastp, ran MiXCR and retained productive beta chains. Every distinct CDR3 protein forms one entry, paired with its most common genes and DNA. A total of about 52,000 distinct CDR3 sequences appear in this sample, less than 20% of them only once. The ten largest account for around 80% of the sample. These TCRs are of unknown antigen specificity. The meaning of the sample's treatment or condition label: in vitro stimulation with specific CMV peptide epitopes to enrich CMV-specific T cells. Sequences were derived from CD8+ T cells from cultured PBMCs, sampled from culture after CMV antigen stimulation. The source is a human donor in good health (CMV status not recorded). Some clones in this sample may be carry-over from other donors' samples.

The chain employs TRBV12-3 or TRBV12-4 and TRBJ2-3, with a tentative D call TRBD2 (6 bases). V was cut by 3 bases and J by 4 bases, with 8 bases left in between. CDR3 length: 13 residues. CDR3 amino acids: CASSLGGADTQYF. CDR3 in DNA: TGTGCCAGCAGTTTGGGAGGAGCAGATACGCAGTATTTT.

The CDR3 sequence: CASGLAASGEQFF. The DNA for the CDR3 is TGCGCCAGCGGACTAGCGGCGTCCGGTGAGCAGTTCTTC. The genes are TRBV10-1 and TRBJ2-1; 10 bases match TRBD2. V trimming: 8 bases; J trimming: 9 bases; junction bases outside the gene matches: 7. From germline, CDR1 is WNHNN and CDR2 SYGVQD (reference sequence). This CDR3 has 13 amino acids.

This clonotype was seen more than once but under ten times. The chain combines TRBV7-9 with TRBJ1-6; 8 bases are shared with TRBD1. Germline V gene sequence: CDR1 SEHNR, CDR2 FQNEAQ (reference sequence). The CDR3 length is 13 residues. With V trimmed by 5 bases and J by 14 bases, 8 bases remained unmatched. CDR3 sequence reads: CASSRGGQGALHF. In nucleotides, the CDR3 is TGTGCCAGCAGCCGGGGTGGACAGGGAGCCCTCCACTTT.

The chain joins TRBV6-1 to TRBJ2-1; D perhaps matches TRBD1 (6 bases). Trimming left V 0 bases short and J 2 bases short, with 11 bases between. The CDR3 is made up of 16 amino acids. CDR1 is MNHNS and CDR2 is SASEGT in the germline V gene. The CDR3 spells CASSEAFTGTYNEQFF. In DNA form, the CDR3 reads TGTGCCAGCAGTGAAGCGTTCACAGGGACCTACAATGAGCAGTTCTTC.

This clonotype was recorded a few times. The gene calls are TRBV7-8 and TRBJ1-5; 7 bases line up with TRBD1. The CDR3 contains 17 residues. Trimming at V came to 3 bases and at J to 0 bases, leaving 8 bases not matched to a gene. CDR1 SGHVS and CDR2 FQNEAQ come from the germline V gene. CDR3 sequence reads: CASSLLRDRYSNQPQHF. CDR3 sequence (DNA): TGTGCCAGCAGCTTGTTAAGGGACAGATATAGCAATCAGCCCCAGCATTTT.

This chain joins TRBV9 and TRBJ1-1; TRBD1 matches 8 bases. This CDR3 comprises 18 residues. The germline gives CDR1 SGDLS, CDR2 YYNGEE. V shed 0 bases, J shed 0 bases, and the junction held 10 bases outside the gene matches. CDR3 in DNA: TGTGCCAGCAGCGTAGCTTCGGGAAAGGACAGGGTGAACACTGAAGCTTTCTTT. Translating gives CASSVASGKDRVNTEAFF.

This clonotype was counted a few times. V gene TRBV5-6 combines with J gene TRBJ2-1; 7 nucleotides line up with TRBD1. After removal of 4 bases from V and 6 bases from J, the junction contained 4 bases not matched to a gene. This CDR3 region has 13 residues. The germline CDR1 and CDR2 sequences are SGHDT and YYEEEE. The CDR3 nucleotides read TGTGCCAGCAGCGGACAGGTCACCAATGAGCAGTTCTTC. This sequence encodes CASSGQVTNEQFF.

This clonotype was found a few times. This chain links TRBV7-6 with TRBJ1-1, with a possible D match to TRBD1 (6 bases). Germline V gene data show CDR1 as SGHVS and CDR2 as FNYEAQ. V lost 3 bases, J lost 3 bases, and 14 bases lay in between. The CDR3 runs to 15 residues. The chain's CDR3 is CASSLFLQGDTEAFF. As DNA, the CDR3 is TGTGCCAGCAGCTTGTTCCTACAGGGCGACACTGAAGCTTTCTTT.

The V and J genes are TRBV6-6 and TRBJ2-7; D is undetermined. Germline V CDR1 and CDR2: MNHNY, SVGAGI (reference sequence). This CDR3 is built from 13 residues. The V gene lost 0 bases and the J gene lost 3 bases, with 6 bases spanning the gap. The CDR3 region has the DNA TGTGCCAGCAGTTACTCCCCAAGCTACGAGCAGTACTTC. This sequence encodes CASSYSPSYEQYF.

This clonotype occurred a few times. The chain joins TRBV20-1 to TRBJ2-2; 8 bases are shared with TRBD1. The germline CDR1 and CDR2 sequences are DFQATT and SNEGSKA (reference sequence). V shed 1 base, J shed 7 bases, and the junction held 8 bases outside the gene matches. This CDR3 has 15 residues. CDR3 protein: CSARVPGGSRGELFF. The DNA of the CDR3 is TGCAGTGCTAGAGTACCAGGGGGCAGTCGCGGGGAGCTGTTTTTT.

The chain couples TRBV11-1 to TRBJ2-1; 10 nucleotides line up with TRBD2. The CDR3 totals 17 residues. V gave up 4 bases and J gave up 3 bases; unmatched junction bases: 9. Germline CDR1 reads SGHAT; CDR2 reads FQDESV (reference sequence). CDR3 in amino acids: CASSWTSGRGIYNEQFF. The DNA for the CDR3 is TGTGCCAGCAGCTGGACTAGCGGCCGCGGGATCTACAATGAGCAGTTCTTC.

This chain joins TRBV27 and TRBJ2-1; 10 bases are a match to TRBD1. This CDR3 has 15 amino acids. In germline, CDR1 is MNHEY, CDR2 SMNVEV (reference sequence). V lost 3 bases and J lost 5; bases outside the gene matches: 4. In DNA, the CDR3 is TGTGCCAGCAGTTTGTGGACAGGGGGGGACAATGAGCAGTTCTTC. Encoded protein: CASSLWTGGDNEQFF.

In its sample, this clonotype was seen a few times. J is TRBJ2-7 and V is TRBV7-8; 8 nucleotides agree with TRBD2. The V and J ends lost 5 bases and 0 bases, in that order; junction bases with no gene match: 9. This CDR3 region has 16 residues. Germline-derived CDR1 and CDR2 are SGHVS and FQNEAQ. CDR3 residues: CASSPQGLAGSYEQYF. DNA for the CDR3: TGTGCCAGCAGCCCGCAAGGACTAGCAGGCTCCTACGAGCAGTACTTC.

This clonotype was found a few times. This sequence joins TRBV6-2 or TRBV6-3 and TRBJ1-2, with TRBD1 matching over 8 bases. CDR1 is MNHEY, CDR2 SVGEGT, per germline. V lost 0 bases, J lost 8 bases, and 8 bases stayed unmatched. This CDR3 region has 15 residues. The CDR3 bases are TGTGCCAGCAGTTACTCGGCAGGGGGCCCGTTCGGCTACACCTTC. Translating it yields CASSYSAGGPFGYTF.

This clonotype showed up just a few times. The chain recombines TRBV4-1 with TRBJ1-5; D gene ambiguous. The ends were cut back, 0 bases at V and 6 bases at J, with 12 bases in the middle. The germline CDR1 and CDR2 sequences are MGHRA and YSYEKL. The CDR3 is made up of 15 amino acids. For the CDR3, the DNA is TGCGCCAGCAGCCAAGATAGGGCGAGGCTTCAGCCCCAGCATTTT. Translated, it gives CASSQDRARLQPQHF.

In its sample, this clonotype was seen many times. The rearrangement uses TRBV7-8 and TRBJ1-5, with D possibly being TRBD1 (5 bases). Germline CDR1 SGHVS, CDR2 FQNEAQ. V lost 4 bases and J 3 bases, leaving 13 bases between the germline ends. The CDR3 runs to 15 residues. The CDR3 region has the DNA TGTGCCAGCAGCTCCTTAGGGACCCTCAATCAGCCCCAGCATTTT. This encodes CASSSLGTLNQPQHF.

V gene TRBV28 combines with J gene TRBJ1-2; D unclear. CDR3 length: 13 amino acids. Trimming pared 5 bases from V and 1 base from J, leaving 8 bases between. Germline V lookup: CDR1 MDHEN, CDR2 SYDVKM. The CDR3 nucleotides read TGTGCCAGCAGTAGCGTTGGTAACTATGGCTACACCTTC. Its translation is CASSSVGNYGYTF.

V and J are TRBV5-6 and TRBJ2-1, with unresolved D. The germline CDR1 and CDR2 sequences are SGHDT and YYEEEE. The CDR3 spans 17 residues. V was trimmed by 0 bases and J by 4 bases, leaving 17 bases between them. DNA of the CDR3: TGTGCCAGCAGCTTGGGCCGATTTAAGGGAACTTACAATGAGCAGTTCTTC. Translating it yields CASSLGRFKGTYNEQFF.

This clonotype was detected a few times. This sequence joins TRBV7-9 and TRBJ2-1, with D possibly being TRBD2 (5 bases). The CDR3 is made up of 14 amino acids. V lost 3 bases, J lost 4 bases, and 10 bases lay in between. In germline, CDR1 is SEHNR, CDR2 FQNEAQ (reference sequence). The CDR3 DNA reads as TGTGCCAGCAGCTTGGGAGACCCGTACAATGAGCAGTTCTTC. This translates into CASSLGDPYNEQFF.

The chain links TRBV6-1 to TRBJ1-4; maybe TRBD1 (5 bases). The CDR3 totals 16 residues. Germline V CDR1 and CDR2: MNHNS, SASEGT. Trimming removed 6 bases at V and 6 bases at J, with 20 bases between. The DNA of the CDR3 is TGTGCCAGCAGCGCACGACCCGAGGGGAGAGATGAAAAACTGTTTTTT. It is translated as CASSARPEGRDEKLFF.

The CDR3 region is CASSQDSGASEKLFF. The CDR3 bases are TGCGCCAGCAGCCAAGACTCAGGGGCGAGTGAAAAACTGTTTTTT. J is TRBJ1-4 and V is TRBV4-1; weak D call: TRBD1 (6 bases). The germline gives CDR1 MGHRA, CDR2 YSYEKL. Trimming removed 0 bases from V and 7 bases from J, with 12 bases in between. CDR3 size: 15 residues.

The chain recombines TRBV7-9 with TRBJ1-4; D is unresolved. CDR3 length equals 15 residues. The V end lost 3 bases, the J end lost 8 bases, and 16 bases lay between the germline ends. Germline V gives CDR1 SEHNR, CDR2 FQNEAQ (reference sequence). CDR3 in amino acids: CASSFKDRTPEKLFF. The CDR3 DNA reads TGTGCCAGCAGCTTTAAAGACCGGACCCCAGAAAAACTGTTTTTT.

This clonotype was counted only a few times. The rearrangement joins TRBV9 to TRBJ2-5; 11 nucleotides agree with TRBD2. CDR3 length: 15 amino acids. Germline loops: CDR1 SGDLS, CDR2 YYNGEE. J gave up 4 bases and V 2 bases, and 4 bases lay outside the gene matches. CDR3 coding DNA: TGTGCCAGCAGCGTTGGACTAGCGGGCCTAGAGACCCAGTACTTC. This sequence encodes CASSVGLAGLETQYF.

This sequence joins TRBV7-2 and TRBJ1-5; D call uncertain. CDR3 length: 13 residues. Per germline, CDR1 SGHTA and CDR2 FQGNSA. V was shortened by 7 bases and J by 4 bases, with 11 bases between the two germline ends. CDR3 protein: CASTSSINQPQHF. CDR3 nucleotides: TGTGCCAGCACCAGCTCAATTAATCAGCCCCAGCATTTT.

This clonotype has only a few counts. The CDR3 reads CASSQFGDEQFF. CDR3 nucleotides: TGCGCCAGCAGCCAGTTCGGGGATGAGCAGTTCTTC. The V call is TRBV4-1, the J call TRBJ2-1, with D tentatively TRBD2 (5 bases). V was shortened by 3 bases and J by 8 bases, with 8 bases between the two germline ends. In germline, CDR1 is MGHRA, CDR2 YSYEKL. The length of the CDR3 is 12 residues.

In its sample, this clonotype was seen a few times. The CDR3 here is CASSWGGGTEAFF. In nucleotides, the CDR3 is TGTGCCAGCAGTTGGGGGGGTGGGACTGAAGCTTTCTTT. The chain recombines TRBV27 with TRBJ1-1, with D perhaps TRBD1 (5 bases). Trimming pared 4 bases from V and 5 bases from J, leaving 11 bases between. The germline gives CDR1 MNHEY, CDR2 SMNVEV (reference sequence). This CDR3 spans 13 amino acids.

V is TRBV6-2 or TRBV6-3 and J is TRBJ2-7; 12 nucleotides match TRBD1. J was trimmed by 9 bases and V by 7 bases; bases with no gene match: 7. The CDR3 is 13 amino acids. Germline V CDR1 and CDR2: MNHEY, SVGEGT. The CDR3 coding sequence is TGTGCCAGCATCTCGGGACAGGGGGCCGGGCAGTACTTC. Translating it yields CASISGQGAGQYF.